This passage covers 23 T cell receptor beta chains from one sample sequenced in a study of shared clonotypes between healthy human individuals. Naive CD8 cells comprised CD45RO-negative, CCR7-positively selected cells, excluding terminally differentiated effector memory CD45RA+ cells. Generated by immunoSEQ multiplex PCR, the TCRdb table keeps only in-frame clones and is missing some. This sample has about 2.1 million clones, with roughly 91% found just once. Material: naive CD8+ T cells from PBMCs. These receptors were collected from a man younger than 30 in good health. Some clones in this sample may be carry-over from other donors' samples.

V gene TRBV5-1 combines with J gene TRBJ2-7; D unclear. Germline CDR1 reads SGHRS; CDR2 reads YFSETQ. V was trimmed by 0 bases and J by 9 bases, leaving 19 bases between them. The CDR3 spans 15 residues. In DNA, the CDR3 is TGCGCCAGCAGCTTGGTAGGCGGTGTTCCTACGGGGCAGTACTTC. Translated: CASSLVGGVPTGQYF.

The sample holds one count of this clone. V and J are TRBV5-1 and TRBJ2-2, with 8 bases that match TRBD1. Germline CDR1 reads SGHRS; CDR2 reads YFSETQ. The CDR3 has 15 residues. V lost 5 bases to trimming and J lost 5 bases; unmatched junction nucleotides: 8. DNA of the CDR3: TGCGCCAGCAGATCTGAGAACAGGGGGACCGGGGAGCTGTTTTTT. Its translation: CASRSENRGTGELFF.

The CDR3: CASSGFGNTGELFF. The CDR3 nucleotides are TGTGCCAGCAGTGGGTTCGGGAACACCGGGGAGCTGTTTTTT. The J gene is TRBJ2-2, the V gene TRBV27; D unresolved. Germline CDR1 and CDR2: MNHEY and SMNVEV (reference sequence). This CDR3 contains 14 residues. With 5 bases removed from V and 1 base from J, the gap between germline ends came to 8 bases.

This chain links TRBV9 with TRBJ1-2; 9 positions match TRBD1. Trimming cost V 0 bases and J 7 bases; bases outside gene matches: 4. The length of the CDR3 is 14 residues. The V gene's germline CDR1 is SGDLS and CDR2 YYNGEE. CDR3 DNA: TGTGCCAGCAGCGTAGCTGGGACAGGGTCTGGCTACACCTTC. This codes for CASSVAGTGSGYTF.

The CDR3 sequence: CASGPQGGRNEKLFF. CDR3 DNA sequence: TGTGCCAGCGGACCCCAGGGAGGCAGGAACGAAAAACTGTTTTTT. The rearrangement joins TRBV7-8 to TRBJ1-4, with D possibly TRBD1 on 5 matching bases. Trimming cost V 8 bases and J 8 bases, with 21 bases left between them. The CDR3 is 15 amino acids. Per germline, CDR1 SGHVS and CDR2 FQNEAQ.

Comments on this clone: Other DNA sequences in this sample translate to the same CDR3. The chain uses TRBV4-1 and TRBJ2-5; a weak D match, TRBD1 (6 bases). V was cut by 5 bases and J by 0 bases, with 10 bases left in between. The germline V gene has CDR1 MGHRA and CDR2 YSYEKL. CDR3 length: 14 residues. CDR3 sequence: CASSLRQDQETQYF. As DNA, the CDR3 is TGCGCCAGCAGCTTAAGACAGGACCAAGAGACCCAGTACTTC.

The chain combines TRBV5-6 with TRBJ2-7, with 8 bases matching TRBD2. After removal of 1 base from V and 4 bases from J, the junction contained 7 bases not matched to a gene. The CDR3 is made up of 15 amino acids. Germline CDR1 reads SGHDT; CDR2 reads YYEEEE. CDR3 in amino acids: CASSLLGTSRYEQYF. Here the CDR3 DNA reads TGTGCCAGCAGCTTGTTGGGGACTAGTAGGTACGAGCAGTACTTC.

The CDR3 protein is CASSLKGWLAGEDTQYF. The CDR3 nucleotides read TGTGCCAGCAGCTTGAAAGGGTGGCTAGCGGGAGAGGATACGCAGTATTTT. The rearrangement uses TRBV5-4 and TRBJ2-3; TRBD2 agrees at 10 bases. Germline V CDR1 and CDR2: SGHNT, YYREEE (reference sequence). J was trimmed by 6 bases and V by 1 base; bases with no gene match: 11. The CDR3 extends over 17 amino acids.

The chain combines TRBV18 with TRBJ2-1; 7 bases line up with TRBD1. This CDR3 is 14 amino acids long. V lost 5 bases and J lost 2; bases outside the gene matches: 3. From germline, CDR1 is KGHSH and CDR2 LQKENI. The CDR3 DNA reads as TGTGCCAGCTCATCGACAGGGACCTACAATGAGCAGTTCTTC. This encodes CASSSTGTYNEQFF. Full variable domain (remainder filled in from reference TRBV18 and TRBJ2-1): NAGVMQNPRHLVRRRGQEARLRCSPMKGHSHVYWYRQLPEEGLKFMVYLQKENIIDESGMPKERFSAEFPKEGPSILRIQQVVRGDSAAYFCASSSTGTYNEQFFGPGTRLTVL.

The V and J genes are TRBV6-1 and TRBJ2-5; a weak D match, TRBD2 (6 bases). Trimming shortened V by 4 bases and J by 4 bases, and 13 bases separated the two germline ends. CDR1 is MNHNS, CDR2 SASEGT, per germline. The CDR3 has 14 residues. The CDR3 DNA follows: TGTGCCAGCAGTGCAGGGACTTTCGTAGAGACCCAGTACTTC. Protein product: CASSAGTFVETQYF.

CDR3 sequence: CASSFLAGDSTDTQYF. CDR3 coding DNA: TGCGCCAGCAGCTTTTTAGCGGGAGATAGCACAGATACGCAGTATTTT. This chain connects TRBV5-1 to TRBJ2-3; 9 bases align to TRBD2. The CDR3 runs to 16 residues. Per the germline V gene, CDR1 is SGHRS and CDR2 is YFSETQ. The ends lost 2 bases at V and 0 bases at J; junction bases unmatched: 4.

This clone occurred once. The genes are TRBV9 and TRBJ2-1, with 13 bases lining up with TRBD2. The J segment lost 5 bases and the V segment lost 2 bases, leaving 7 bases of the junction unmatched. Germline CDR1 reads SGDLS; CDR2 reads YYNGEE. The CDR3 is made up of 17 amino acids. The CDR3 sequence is CASSVSGTSGTDNEQFF. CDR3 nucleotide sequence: TGTGCCAGCAGCGTGTCCGGGACTAGCGGGACGGACAATGAGCAGTTCTTC.

The CDR3 is CASSLAAVGRNTEAFF. CDR3 sequence (DNA): TGTGCCAGCAGCTTAGCGGCTGTCGGGAGGAACACTGAAGCTTTCTTT. The chain links TRBV7-8 to TRBJ1-1; D not resolved. Trimming left V 0 bases short and J 1 base short, with 12 bases between. The CDR3 extends over 16 amino acids. CDR1 and CDR2 (germline): SGHVS, FQNEAQ.

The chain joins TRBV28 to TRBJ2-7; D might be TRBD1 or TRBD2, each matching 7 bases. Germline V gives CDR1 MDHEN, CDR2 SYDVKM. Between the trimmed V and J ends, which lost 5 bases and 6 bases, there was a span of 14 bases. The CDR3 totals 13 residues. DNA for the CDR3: TGTGCCAGCAGTACTCAGGGGGGGGCCGAGCAGTACTTC. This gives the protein CASSTQGGAEQYF.

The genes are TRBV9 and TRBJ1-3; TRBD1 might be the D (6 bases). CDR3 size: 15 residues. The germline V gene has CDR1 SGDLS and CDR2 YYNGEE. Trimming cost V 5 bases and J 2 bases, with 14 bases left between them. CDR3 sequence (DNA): TGTGCCAGCAGTAATACAGGGAAGCCTGGAAACACCATATATTTT. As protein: CASSNTGKPGNTIYF.

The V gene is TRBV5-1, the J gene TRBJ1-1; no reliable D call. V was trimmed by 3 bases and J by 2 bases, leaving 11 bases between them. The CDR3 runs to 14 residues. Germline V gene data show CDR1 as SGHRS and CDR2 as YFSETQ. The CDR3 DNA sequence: TGCGCCAGCAGCTCTACACTATCAAACACTGAAGCTTTCTTT. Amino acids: CASSSTLSNTEAFF.

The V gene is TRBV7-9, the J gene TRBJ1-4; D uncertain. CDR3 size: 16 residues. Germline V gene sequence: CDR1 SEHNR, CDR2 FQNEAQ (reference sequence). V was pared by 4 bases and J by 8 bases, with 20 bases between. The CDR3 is CASSWSLESPGEKLFF. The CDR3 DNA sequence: TGTGCCAGCAGCTGGAGTCTGGAATCCCCGGGGGAAAAACTGTTTTTT.

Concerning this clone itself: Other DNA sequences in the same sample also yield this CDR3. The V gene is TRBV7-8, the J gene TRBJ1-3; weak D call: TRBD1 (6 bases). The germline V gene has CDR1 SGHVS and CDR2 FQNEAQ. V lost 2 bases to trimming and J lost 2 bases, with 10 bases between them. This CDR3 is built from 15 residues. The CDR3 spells CASSLRAGAGNTIYF. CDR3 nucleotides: TGTGCCAGCAGCTTAAGAGCAGGGGCTGGAAACACCATATATTTT.

Written as DNA, the CDR3 is TGTGCCACCATCCAGGGCTATGAGCAGTTCTTC. It specifies CATIQGYEQFF. This chain uses TRBV6-1 with TRBJ2-1; possibly TRBD1 for D (5 bases). V was pared by 10 bases and J by 8 bases, with 12 bases between. The length of the CDR3 is 11 residues. Germline V gene sequence: CDR1 MNHNS, CDR2 SASEGT.

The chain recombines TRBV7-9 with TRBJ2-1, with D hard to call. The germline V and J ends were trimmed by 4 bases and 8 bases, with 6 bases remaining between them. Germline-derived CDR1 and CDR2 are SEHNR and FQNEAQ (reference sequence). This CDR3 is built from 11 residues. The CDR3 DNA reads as TGTGCCAGCAGCTCAAGGGATGAGCAGTTCTTC. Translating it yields CASSSRDEQFF.

CDR3 residues: CASSQDHRDRERVPPLFF. The CDR3 DNA sequence: TGCGCCAGCAGCCAAGATCATCGGGACAGGGAAAGAGTTCCTCCCCTGTTTTTT. The chain employs TRBV4-1 and TRBJ1-4; 9 bases fit TRBD1. The germline V gene encodes CDR1 MGHRA and CDR2 YSYEKL. The V segment lost 0 bases and the J segment 14 bases; nucleotides outside the gene matches: 19. The CDR3 sequence is 18 residues long.

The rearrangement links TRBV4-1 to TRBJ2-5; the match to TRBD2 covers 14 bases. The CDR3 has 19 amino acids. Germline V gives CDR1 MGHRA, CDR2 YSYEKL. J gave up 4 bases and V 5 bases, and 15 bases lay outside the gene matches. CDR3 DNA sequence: TGCGCCAGCAGCTACCTCCCACCCGGACTAGCGGGAGGTCGAGAGACCCAGTACTTC. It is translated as CASSYLPPGLAGGRETQYF.

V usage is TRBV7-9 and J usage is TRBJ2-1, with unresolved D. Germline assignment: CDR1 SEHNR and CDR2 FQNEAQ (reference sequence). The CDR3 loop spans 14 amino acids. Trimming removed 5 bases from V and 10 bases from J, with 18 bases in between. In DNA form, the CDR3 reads TGTGCCAGCAGCGCCCCGGTTCGGGTAGGGGAGCAGTTCTTC. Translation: CASSAPVRVGEQFF.